This entry lists 22 T cell receptor beta chains sequenced from one sample in a study of read filtering for tumor transcriptome and immune sequencing. From about 400 ng of RNA, a library with molecular barcoded alpha/delta and beta/gamma adaptors was made. MiXCR, run by TCRdb on the reads, gives a single entry per CDR3 protein. The sample has 37,000 or so distinct CDR3 sequences, about 13% seen once. Sequencing was carried out using a population of CD138-negative cells sorted from bone marrow. These receptors were collected from a donor older than 35 with multiple myeloma.

This chain joins TRBV3-1 and TRBJ2-2; 11 bases agree with TRBD1. There are 15 residues in the CDR3. Germline CDR1 and CDR2: LGHDT and YNNKEL (reference sequence). Trimming took 4 bases from V and 6 from J; bases not matched to a gene: 4. The CDR3 DNA reads as TGTGCCAGCAGCCGAGGGACAGGGGGGCCCGGGGAGCTGTTTTTT. It specifies CASSRGTGGPGELFF. The entire variable domain, with the rest obtained from reference TRBV3-1 and TRBJ2-2, is as follows: DTAVSQTPKYLVTQMGNDKSIKCEQNLGHDTMYWYKQDSKKFLKIMFSYNNKELIINETVPNRFSPKSPDKAHLNLHINSLELGDSAVYFCASSRGTGGPGELFFGEGSRLTVL.

This clonotype was counted at least ten times. This rearrangement joins TRBV4-3 to TRBJ2-1; 7 bases align to TRBD1. The CDR3 loop spans 16 amino acids. Trimming took 0 bases from V and 4 from J; bases not matched to a gene: 6. In germline, CDR1 is LGHNA, CDR2 YSLEER. CDR3 amino acids: CASSQDQGGPYNEQFF. CDR3 nucleotides: TGCGCCAGCAGCCAAGATCAAGGGGGCCCTTACAATGAGCAGTTCTTC.

This clonotype has a handful of counts. V gene TRBV7-2 combines with J gene TRBJ2-5, with a possible D match to TRBD1 (6 bases). With 4 bases removed from V and 2 bases from J, the gap between germline ends came to 11 bases. This CDR3 spans 14 amino acids. Germline V gene sequence: CDR1 SGHTA, CDR2 FQGNSA. The CDR3 bases are TGTGCCAGCAGCTACCAACAGGGACAAGAGACCCAGTACTTC. It specifies CASSYQQGQETQYF.

This clonotype was seen only a few times. The chain uses TRBV6-2 or TRBV6-3 and TRBJ2-5; 7 positions agree with TRBD1. Trimming took 8 bases from V and 5 from J; bases not matched to a gene: 11. The CDR3 has 14 residues. Germline assignment: CDR1 MNHEY and CDR2 SVGEGT. CDR3 amino acids: CASHPRGSGETQYF. The CDR3 DNA follows: TGTGCCAGCCACCCCAGGGGGTCAGGTGAGACCCAGTACTTC.

A remark on this clonotype: A far larger clone differs by one base, so this is likely a read error. The chain recombines TRBV6-5 with TRBJ1-5; a possible D gene is TRBD1 (5 bases). Looked up from germline, CDR1 is MNHEY and CDR2 is SVGAGI. This CDR3 region has 15 residues. The germline V and J ends were trimmed by 5 bases and 4 bases, with 15 bases remaining between them. Written as DNA, the CDR3 is TGTGCCAGCAGTGAAAGGCGGGCAGGGAATCAGCCCCAGCATTTT. It is translated as CASSERRAGNQPQHF.

In its sample, this clonotype was seen many times. The V gene is TRBV18, the J gene TRBJ2-1, with 10 positions matching TRBD2. The V and J ends lost 3 bases and 10 bases, in that order; junction bases with no gene match: 12. Germline CDR1 is KGHSH and CDR2 is LQKENI. The CDR3 is 16 amino acids. The CDR3 sequence: CASSPPGTSAEGEQFF. Written as DNA, the CDR3 is TGTGCCAGCTCACCTCCTGGGACTAGCGCAGAAGGAGAGCAGTTCTTC.

As concerns this clonotype: Just one base apart from a much larger clone, this may be a read error. This chain connects TRBV5-1 to TRBJ2-5; TRBD1 aligns across 11 bases. The germline V gene has CDR1 SGHRS and CDR2 YFSETQ. The CDR3 totals 16 residues. The J segment lost 1 base and the V segment lost 4 bases, leaving 6 bases of the junction unmatched. CDR3 coding DNA: TGCGCCAGCAGCCCCGGGACAGGGGGGTGCCAAGAGACCCAGTACTTC. The encoded protein is CASSPGTGGCQETQYF.

Turning to this clonotype: A read error is possible here, since a much larger clone lies one base away. The J gene is TRBJ2-5, the V gene TRBV7-2; a weak D match, TRBD1 (5 bases). There are 16 residues in the CDR3. V was cut by 7 bases and J by 5 bases, with 23 bases left in between. Germline lookup yields CDR1 SGHTA and CDR2 FQGNSA. The CDR3 loop reads CASTQGASRIQETQYF. The CDR3 DNA reads TGTGCCAGCACCCAAGGGGCGAGCCGGATCCAGGAGACCCAGTACTTC.

Concerning this clonotype itself: A single base separates this from a much larger clone, so it may be a read error. As the CDR3 is not closed by the conserved phenylalanine or tryptophan, this likely results from a read error. The chain is built from TRBV29-1 and TRBJ1-1; 9 bases match TRBD1. J gave up 5 bases and V 6 bases, and 7 bases lay outside the gene matches. The CDR3 extends over 13 amino acids. Looked up from germline, CDR1 is SQVTM and CDR2 is ANQGSEA. The CDR3 DNA reads as TGCAGCGTCGCAACAGGGGGCGAAACTGAAGCTTTCTAT. Translated: CSVATGGETEAFY.

This clonotype was found a few times. A read error is possible here, since a much larger clone lies one base away. The rearrangement joins TRBV6-2 or TRBV6-3 to TRBJ1-2; no reliable D call. Germline lookup yields CDR1 MNHEY and CDR2 SVGEGT. CDR3 length: 14 residues. As DNA, the CDR3 is TGTACCAGCAGTGATGGACGGAAAAAACATGGCTACACCTTC. As protein: CTSSDGRKKHGYTF.

Ten or more counts support this clonotype. The chain is built from TRBV2 and TRBJ2-1, with TRBD1 matching 8 bases. There are 16 residues in the CDR3. CDR1 and CDR2 (germline): SNHLY, FYNNEI. The J segment lost 6 bases and the V segment lost 4 bases, leaving 11 bases of the junction unmatched. The CDR3 spells CASSVPRQGLPNEQFF. CDR3 sequence (DNA): TGTGCCAGCAGTGTTCCCAGACAGGGGCTACCCAATGAGCAGTTCTTC.

This clonotype was counted many times. V gene TRBV29-1 combines with J gene TRBJ2-2, with 11 bases aligning to TRBD2. Germline lookup yields CDR1 SQVTM and CDR2 ANQGSEA. This CDR3 contains 14 residues. The V and J ends lost 7 bases and 3 bases, in that order; junction bases with no gene match: 4. The CDR3 DNA is TGCAGCGCCGTAGCGGGAGGGTACACCGGGGAGCTGTTTTTT. Amino acid sequence: CSAVAGGYTGELFF.

Ten or more counts support this clonotype. The V gene is TRBV20-1, the J gene TRBJ1-5; D remains ambiguous. V was shortened by 4 bases and J by 6 bases, with 4 bases between the two germline ends. Germline assignment: CDR1 DFQATT and CDR2 SNEGSKA (reference sequence). The length of the CDR3 is 10 residues. DNA for the CDR3: TGCAGTGCTATATCTCAGCCCCAGCATTTT. Translating gives CSAISQPQHF.

This clonotype was seen repeatedly, ten times or more. V usage is TRBV18 and J usage is TRBJ2-2; D is ambiguous. The V gene lost 2 bases and the J gene lost 1 base, with 5 bases spanning the gap. CDR1 is KGHSH and CDR2 is LQKENI in the germline V gene. The CDR3 contains 14 residues. CDR3 residues: CASSPVRNTGELFF. The CDR3 DNA sequence: TGTGCCAGCTCACCAGTAAGGAACACCGGGGAGCTGTTTTTT.

At least ten counts were recorded for this clonotype. V gene TRBV5-4 combines with J gene TRBJ1-1; D not certain. The CDR3 spans 15 residues. Trimming cost V 0 bases and J 0 bases, with 9 bases left between them. Germline V gene data show CDR1 as SGHNT and CDR2 as YYREEE (reference sequence). CDR3 protein: CASSLAKEMNTEAFF. CDR3 DNA sequence: TGTGCCAGCAGCTTGGCGAAGGAGATGAACACTGAAGCTTTCTTT. The full variable domain, with the rest looked up from reference TRBV5-4 and TRBJ1-1, is ETGVTQSPTHLIKTRGQQVTLRCSSQSGHNTVSWYQQALGQGPQFIFQYYREEENGRGNFPPRFSGLQFPNYSSELNVNALELDDSALYLCASSLAKEMNTEAFFGQGTRLTVV.

This clonotype was detected many times. The chain combines TRBV4-1 with TRBJ2-7, with TRBD1 matching 7 bases. The CDR3 has 16 amino acids. Unmatched junction bases numbered 10, after V lost 3 bases and J lost 2 bases. Per the germline V gene, CDR1 is MGHRA and CDR2 is YSYEKL. The DNA of the CDR3 is TGCGCCAGCAGCCAGGACAAAACAGGGGCGGCCTACGAGCAGTACTTC. Its protein product is CASSQDKTGAAYEQYF.

This clonotype appeared many times. J is TRBJ2-7 and V is TRBV20-1; TRBD2 aligns across 14 bases. Trimming took 3 bases from V and 5 from J; bases not matched to a gene: 3. Germline CDR1 and CDR2: DFQATT and SNEGSKA (reference sequence). There are 14 residues in the CDR3. CDR3 sequence reads: CSARGTSGGNEQYF. CDR3 bases: TGCAGTGCTAGGGGGACTAGCGGGGGAAACGAGCAGTACTTC.

Many counts were recorded for this clonotype. V usage is TRBV28 and J usage is TRBJ1-5; D gene ambiguous. Germline V gene data show CDR1 as MDHEN and CDR2 as SYDVKM. With 6 bases removed from V and 4 bases from J, the gap between germline ends came to 13 bases. The CDR3 is 14 amino acids. CDR3 in amino acids: CASRDPGWNQPQHF. CDR3 DNA sequence: TGTGCCAGCAGGGACCCGGGGTGGAATCAGCCCCAGCATTTT.

This clonotype came up many times. This chain connects TRBV4-3 to TRBJ2-3; D gene ambiguous. This CDR3 is 14 amino acids long. The germline CDR1 and CDR2 sequences are LGHNA and YSLEER. V dropped 3 bases and J dropped 1 base, with 8 bases sitting between them. The CDR3 region has the DNA TGCGCCAGCAGCCAGGGAATAGGCACAGATACGCAGTATTTT. It yields the protein CASSQGIGTDTQYF.

This clonotype has a count of ten or more. The chain carries TRBV20-1 and TRBJ2-3; no clear D. Germline CDR1 and CDR2: DFQATT and SNEGSKA (reference sequence). The CDR3 totals 14 residues. V gave up 2 bases and J gave up 0 bases, with 9 bases separating them. The CDR3 DNA follows: TGCAGTGCTAGACTGGACGGTAGCACAGATACGCAGTATTTT. Its protein product is CSARLDGSTDTQYF.

This clonotype has only a few counts. The chain uses TRBV30 and TRBJ2-3; tentative D call: TRBD2 (6 bases). The CDR3 runs to 18 residues. CDR1 GTSNPN and CDR2 SVGIG come from the germline V gene (reference sequence). V lost 4 bases to trimming and J lost 5 bases, with 28 bases between them. The CDR3 coding sequence is TGTGCCTGGAAATTGGGCAGCGAAGGAGGGTATTTTCGAGATACGCAGTATTTT. Translating it yields CAWKLGSEGGYFRDTQYF.

This clonotype showed up just once. Sequence at one end of the junction differs from germline and may be a read error. The chain carries TRBV7-2 and TRBJ2-1; TRBD2 matches 9 bases. In germline, CDR1 is SGHTA, CDR2 FQGNSA. The CDR3 totals 12 residues. For the CDR3, the DNA is TGTGCCGGGGGACTAGCCCTCAATGGGCAGTCCTTC. This codes for CAGGLALNGQSF.